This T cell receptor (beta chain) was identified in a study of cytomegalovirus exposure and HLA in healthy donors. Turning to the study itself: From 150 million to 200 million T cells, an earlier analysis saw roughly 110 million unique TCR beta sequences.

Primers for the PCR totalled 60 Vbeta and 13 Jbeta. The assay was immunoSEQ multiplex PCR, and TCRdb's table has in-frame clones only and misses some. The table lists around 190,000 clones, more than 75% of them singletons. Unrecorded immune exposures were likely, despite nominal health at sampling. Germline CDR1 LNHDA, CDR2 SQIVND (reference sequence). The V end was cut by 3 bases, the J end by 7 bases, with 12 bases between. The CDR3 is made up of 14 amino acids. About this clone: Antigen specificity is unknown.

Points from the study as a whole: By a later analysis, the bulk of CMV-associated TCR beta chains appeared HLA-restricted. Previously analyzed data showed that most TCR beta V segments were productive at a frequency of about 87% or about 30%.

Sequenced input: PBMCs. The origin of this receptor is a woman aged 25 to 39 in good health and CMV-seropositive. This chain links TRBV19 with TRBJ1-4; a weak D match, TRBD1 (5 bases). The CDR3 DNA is TGTGCCAGTAGTATCGGGGGAGGCGGTGAAAAACTGTTTTTT. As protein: CASSIGGGGEKLFF.